The 12 T cell receptor beta chains presented below share a single source sample, sequenced in a study of T cell responses to AZD1222 COVID-19 vaccine. Data came from immunoSEQ multiplex PCR; TCRdb stores just in-frame clones and leaves some out. Of some 150,000 clones in the sample, around 89% were seen once. The sample consisted of peripheral blood, taken on day 0 of MenACWY control vaccination. The receptors derive from an adult in good health.

This clone was seen only once. The sample contains more than one DNA sequence encoding this CDR3. The chain couples TRBV5-6 to TRBJ1-2; D remains unclear. The CDR3 totals 11 residues. The V end was cut by 3 bases, the J end by 8 bases, with 8 bases between. Germline assignment: CDR1 SGHDT and CDR2 YYEEEE. The CDR3 DNA sequence: TGTGCCAGCAGCTCGAGAGGAGGCTACACCTTC. This encodes CASSSRGGYTF. Together with reference TRBV5-6 and TRBJ1-2, the CDR3 gives the full variable domain: DAGVTQSPTHLIKTRGQQVTLRCSPKSGHDTVSWYQQALGQGPQFIFQYYEEEERQRGNFPDRFSGHQFPNYSSELNVNALLLGDSALYLCASSSRGGYTFGSGTRLTVV.

This clone occurred once. This chain uses TRBV5-6 with TRBJ1-6; tentatively, D is TRBD1 (6 bases). Germline lookup yields CDR1 SGHDT and CDR2 YYEEEE. Trimming removed 6 bases at V and 7 bases at J, with 14 bases between. This CDR3 is built from 14 residues. This chain's CDR3 is CASTTRGGNSPLHF. In DNA, the CDR3 is TGTGCCAGCACCACCCGGGGGGGCAATTCACCCCTCCACTTT.

The DNA for the CDR3 is TGTGCCACCGACCGTGGGCAGACGAACGAGCAGTACTTC. It codes for CATDRGQTNEQYF. The rearrangement uses TRBV28 and TRBJ2-7, with no clear D. Germline V lookup: CDR1 MDHEN, CDR2 SYDVKM. The CDR3 has 13 residues. V lost 10 bases and J lost 5, with 18 bases in between.

The V gene is TRBV19, the J gene TRBJ1-4; 7 nucleotides match TRBD1. Germline CDR1 reads LNHDA; CDR2 reads SQIVND (reference sequence). CDR3 length equals 14 residues. Trimming removed 6 bases from V and 8 bases from J; junction bases left unmatched: 9. The CDR3 protein is CASRHEGAGEKLFF. The DNA for the CDR3 is TGTGCCAGTAGACACGAGGGGGCGGGGGAAAAACTGTTTTTT.

This rearrangement joins TRBV6-6 to TRBJ1-2; 8 bases map to TRBD1. The V gene's germline CDR1 is MNHNY and CDR2 SVGAGI (reference sequence). Trimming cost V 1 base and J 8 bases; bases outside gene matches: 6. CDR3 length: 14 amino acids. Here the CDR3 reads CASSYLDRARGYTF. Here the CDR3 DNA reads TGTGCCAGCAGTTACTTGGACAGGGCGCGCGGCTACACCTTC.

V is TRBV7-2 and J is TRBJ2-7; possibly TRBD2 for D (5 bases). With 7 bases removed from V and 2 bases from J, the gap between germline ends came to 15 bases. Germline loops: CDR1 SGHTA, CDR2 FQGNSA. CDR3 size: 14 residues. The CDR3, as DNA: TGTGCCAGCACCCAAGGAGCGGCTACCTACGAGCAGTACTTC. It yields the protein CASTQGAATYEQYF.

The chain couples TRBV11-3 to TRBJ2-7; D is unresolved. The V and J ends lost 5 bases and 3 bases respectively, with 17 bases between them. The CDR3 totals 15 residues. The germline V gene has CDR1 SGHNT and CDR2 YENEEA. For the CDR3, the DNA is TGTGCCAGCAGCCCTACCCGGCTCAAAAACTACGAGCAGTACTTC. Translated: CASSPTRLKNYEQYF. Full variable domain (remainder filled in from reference TRBV11-3 and TRBJ2-7): EAGVVQSPRYKIIEKKQPVAFWCNPISGHNTLYWYLQNLGQGPELLIRYENEEAVDDSQLPKDRFSAERLKGVDSTLKIQPAELGDSAVYLCASSPTRLKNYEQYFGPGTRLTVT.

The J gene is TRBJ1-6, the V gene TRBV6-2 or TRBV6-3, with D possibly TRBD1 on 5 matching bases. This CDR3 spans 14 amino acids. CDR1 MNHEY and CDR2 SVGEGT come from the germline V gene. Trimming shortened V by 2 bases and J by 13 bases, and 15 bases separated the two germline ends. CDR3 nucleotide sequence: TGTGCCAGCAGTTACCCCGGGACGGCCGCCCCCCTCCACTTT. Translation: CASSYPGTAAPLHF.

The J gene is TRBJ2-2, the V gene TRBV28, with 13 bases fitting TRBD2. V lost 1 base and J lost 1; bases outside the gene matches: 6. The CDR3 is 19 residues long. Germline CDR1 reads MDHEN; CDR2 reads SYDVKM. The CDR3 loop is CASSLFPTSGRVNTGELFF. CDR3 DNA sequence: TGTGCCAGCAGTTTATTTCCTACTAGCGGGAGGGTGAACACCGGGGAGCTGTTTTTT.

The CDR3 sequence is CASSSTGSSYNEQFF. The CDR3 nucleotides are TGTGCCAGCAGCTCGACAGGGAGCTCCTACAATGAGCAGTTCTTC. The chain carries TRBV5-4 and TRBJ2-1; 7 positions match TRBD1. V trimming: 3 bases; J trimming: 0 bases; junction bases outside the gene matches: 3. The CDR3 consists of 15 residues. Per germline, CDR1 SGHNT and CDR2 YYREEE (reference sequence). The full variable domain, its missing parts supplied by reference TRBV5-4 and TRBJ2-1, is ETGVTQSPTHLIKTRGQQVTLRCSSQSGHNTVSWYQQALGQGPQFIFQYYREEENGRGNFPPRFSGLQFPNYSSELNVNALELDDSALYLCASSSTGSSYNEQFFGPGTRLTVL.

The chain is built from TRBV20-1 and TRBJ1-1; 9 bases are shared with TRBD1. The CDR3 runs 15 residues. Germline V gene sequence: CDR1 DFQATT, CDR2 SNEGSKA (reference sequence). The J segment lost 5 bases and the V segment lost 3 bases, leaving 10 bases of the junction unmatched. CDR3 sequence reads: CSASGTGQRGTEAFF. Here the CDR3 DNA reads TGCAGTGCTAGTGGGACAGGGCAGAGGGGGACTGAAGCTTTCTTT.

The chain carries TRBV25-1 and TRBJ1-1; perhaps TRBD1 as D (6 bases). CDR3 size: 13 residues. CDR1 MGHDK and CDR2 SYGVNS come from the germline V gene. V was pared by 7 bases and J by 3 bases, with 12 bases between. CDR3 sequence: CASTRGGYTEAFF. The DNA of the CDR3 is TGTGCCAGCACTAGGGGGGGATACACTGAAGCTTTCTTT.